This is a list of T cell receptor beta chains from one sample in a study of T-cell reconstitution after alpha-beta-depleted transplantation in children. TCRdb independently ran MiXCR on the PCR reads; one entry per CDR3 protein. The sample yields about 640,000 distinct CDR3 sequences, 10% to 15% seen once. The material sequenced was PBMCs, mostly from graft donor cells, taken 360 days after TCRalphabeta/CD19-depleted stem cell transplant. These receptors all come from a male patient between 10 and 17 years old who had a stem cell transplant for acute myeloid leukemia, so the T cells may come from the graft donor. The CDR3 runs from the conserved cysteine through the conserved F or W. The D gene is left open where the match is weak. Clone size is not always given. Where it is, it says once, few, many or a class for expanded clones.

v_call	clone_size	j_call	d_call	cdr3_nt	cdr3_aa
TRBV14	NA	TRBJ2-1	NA	TGTGCCAGCAGCCAAGAATACTCACGGCTAGCTACAAATGAGCAGTTCTTC	CASSQEYSRLATNEQFF
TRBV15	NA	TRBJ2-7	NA	TGTGCCACCAGCAGAGATAACGAGCAGTACTTC	CATSRDNEQYF
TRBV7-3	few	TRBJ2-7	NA	TGTGCCAGCAGCTCCCCCAGCCAGGCGGTGCAGTACTTC	CASSSPSQAVQYF
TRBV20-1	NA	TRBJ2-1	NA	TGCAGTGCCCCTTCACCAGGCGGTTACAATGAGCAGTTCTTC	CSAPSPGGYNEQFF
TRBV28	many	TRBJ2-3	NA	TGTGCCAGCAGTTTAGCCCTACTAGGCACAGATACGCAGTATTTT	CASSLALLGTDTQYF
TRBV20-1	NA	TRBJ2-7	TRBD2	TGCAGTGCTAGCGGGAGCGGGAGAGCCTACGAGCAGTACTTC	CSASGSGRAYEQYF
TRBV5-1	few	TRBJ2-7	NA	TGCGCCAGCAGCCGAACGACCCCAGCCTACGAGCAGTACTTC	CASSRTTPAYEQYF
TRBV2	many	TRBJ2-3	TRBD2	TGTGCCAGCAGACCGCGGGAGGTCGCAGATACGCAGTATTTT	CASRPREVADTQYF
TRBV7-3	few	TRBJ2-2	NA	TGTGCCAGCAGCTCCGGTGGATTCGGGGAGCTGTTTTTT	CASSSGGFGELFF
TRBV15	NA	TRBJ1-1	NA	TGTGCCACCAGCCGCCAAGAATCTTCGGCAGGAAACACTGAAGCTTTCTTT	CATSRQESSAGNTEAFF
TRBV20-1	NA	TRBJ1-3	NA	TGCAGTGCTAGAGGGCAGAGGGACACCATATATTTT	CSARGQRDTIYF
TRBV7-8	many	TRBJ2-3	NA	TGTGCCAGCAGCCCCACCACTTTACGGAGGACCAACACAGATACGCAGTATTTT	CASSPTTLRRTNTDTQYF
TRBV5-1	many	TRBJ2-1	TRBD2	TGCGCCAGCCATTCGGGGAGCGGGAGGGCCCTCCCCTACAATGAGCAGTTCTTC	CASHSGSGRALPYNEQFF
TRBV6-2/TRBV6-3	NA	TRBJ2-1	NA	TGTGCCAGCAGTTACGGAGGGGTCTCCTACAATGAGCAGTTCTTC	CASSYGGVSYNEQFF
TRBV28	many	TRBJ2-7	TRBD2	TGTGCCAGCACGAGGGGACGGGGGGTAATTATCTCCTACGAGCAGTACTTC	CASTRGRGVIISYEQYF
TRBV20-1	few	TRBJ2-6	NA	TGCAGTGCTCTCTTGGGGTCAGGGGCCAACGTCCTGACTTTC	CSALLGSGANVLTF
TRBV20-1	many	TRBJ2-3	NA	TGCAGTGCTAGTACACCCCATGGGGACACAGATACGCAGTATTTT	CSASTPHGDTDTQYF
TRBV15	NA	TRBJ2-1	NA	TGTGCCACCAGCAGAGCTAACAATGAGCAGTTCTTC	CATSRANNEQFF
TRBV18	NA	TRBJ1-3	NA	TGTGCCAGCTCACCGGCTTCCGGTGGCTCTGGAAACACCATATATTTT	CASSPASGGSGNTIYF
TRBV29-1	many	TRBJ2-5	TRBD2	TGCAGCGTGGAAGAATTTAGCGGGAGAACCTACCAAGAGACCCAGTACTTC	CSVEEFSGRTYQETQYF
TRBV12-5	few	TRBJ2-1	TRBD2	TGTGCTAGTGGTTTAAGAACTAGCGCCCAGTACAATGAGCAGTTCTTC	CASGLRTSAQYNEQFF
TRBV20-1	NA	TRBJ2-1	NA	TGCAGTGCGGGGAGGGACAGCCCCTACAATGAGCAGTTCTTC	CSAGRDSPYNEQFF
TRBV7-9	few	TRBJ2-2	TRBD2	TGTGCCAGCAGCTCATCAACTAGCGGTCCGAACACCGGGGAGCTGTTTTTT	CASSSSTSGPNTGELFF
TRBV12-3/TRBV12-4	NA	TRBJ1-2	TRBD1	TGTGCCACCCCCCCAGGGGGTTTTAACTATGGCTACACCTTC	CATPPGGFNYGYTF
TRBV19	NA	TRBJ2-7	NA	TGTGCCAGTAACATCCATTGGGGACGGTCCTACGAGCAGTACTTC	CASNIHWGRSYEQYF
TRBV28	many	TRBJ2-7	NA	TGTGCCAGCAGTTTTTCGGACTTCACCTACGAGCAGTACTTC	CASSFSDFTYEQYF
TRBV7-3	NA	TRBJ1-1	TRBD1	TGTGCCAGCAGCTCACTGCCTTCGGGCGCAGGGGGCACTGAAGCTTTCTTT	CASSSLPSGAGGTEAFF
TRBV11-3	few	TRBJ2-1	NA	TGTGCCAGCAGCGGGTCGACTCGGACGGAGCAGTTCTTC	CASSGSTRTEQFF
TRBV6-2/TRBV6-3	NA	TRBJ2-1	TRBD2	TGTGCCAGCAGAGCAGCGGGAGGATCCTACAATGAGCAGTTCTTC	CASRAAGGSYNEQFF
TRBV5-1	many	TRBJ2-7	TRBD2	TGCGCCAGCAGCTCCATAGGACTAGCGGTCTACGAGCAGTACTTC	CASSSIGLAVYEQYF
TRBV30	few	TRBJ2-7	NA	TGTGCCCGGACTGAGGGGGACCGAGGGTACGAGCAGTACTTC	CARTEGDRGYEQYF
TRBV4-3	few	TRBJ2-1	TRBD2	TGCGCCAGCAGCCAAGATAGCAGACTAGCGAGTGAGCAGTTCTTC	CASSQDSRLASEQFF
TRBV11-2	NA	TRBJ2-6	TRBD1	TGTGCCAGCAGCTTAGGAGCGGACAGGGGACTCTCTGGGGCCAACGTCCTGACTTTC	CASSLGADRGLSGANVLTF
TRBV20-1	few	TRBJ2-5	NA	TGCAGTGCCCCCCAGGGCGGGGAGACCCAGTACTTC	CSAPQGGETQYF
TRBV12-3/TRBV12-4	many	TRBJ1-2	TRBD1	TGTGCCAGCAGAGTCCGAGACAGGGGGAATTCTGGCTACACCTTC	CASRVRDRGNSGYTF
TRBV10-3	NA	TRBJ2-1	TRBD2	TGTGCCATCAGTGTTCGGGCGGGAGGAAGGGAAAATGAGCAGTTCTTC	CAISVRAGGRENEQFF
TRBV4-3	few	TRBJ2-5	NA	TGCGCCAGCAGCCAAGAATGGACTCCGGGGGAGACCCAGTACTTC	CASSQEWTPGETQYF
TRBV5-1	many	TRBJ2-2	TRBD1	TGCGCCAGCAGCTTGGTCGGGACAGGGGACACCGGGGAGCTGTTTTTT	CASSLVGTGDTGELFF
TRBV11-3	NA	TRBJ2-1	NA	TGTGCCAGCAGTTTCGGGGGACAGAGGAGTCCAAATGAGCAGTTCTTC	CASSFGGQRSPNEQFF
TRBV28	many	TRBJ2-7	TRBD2	TGTGCCAGCAGTTTAACTAGCGGGGTCTACGAGCAGTACTTC	CASSLTSGVYEQYF
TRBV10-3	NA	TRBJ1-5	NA	TGTGCCATCAGTGGAGACAGTATCAATCAGCCCCAGCATTTT	CAISGDSINQPQHF
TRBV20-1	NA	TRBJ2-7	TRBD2	TGCAGTGCCCCTAAGAATCTTCTAGCGGGAGGGAACGAGCAGTACTTC	CSAPKNLLAGGNEQYF
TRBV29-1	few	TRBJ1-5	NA	TGCAGCGTTGTAGTAAGAGGTAATCAGCCCCAGCATTTT	CSVVVRGNQPQHF
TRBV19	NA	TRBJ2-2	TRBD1	TGTGCCAGTAGCCGGGACAGGAGATACACCGGGGAGCTGTTTTTT	CASSRDRRYTGELFF
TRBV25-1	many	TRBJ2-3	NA	TGTGCCAGCAGTGGTTATGGGCCGGGGAATACGCAGTATTTT	CASSGYGPGNTQYF
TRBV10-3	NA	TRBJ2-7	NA	TGTGCCATCAGTGACGGGGAAAGCTCCTACGAGCAGTACTTC	CAISDGESSYEQYF
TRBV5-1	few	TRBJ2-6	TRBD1	TGCGCCAGCAGCGGGGACAGGATGCATGGGGCCAACGTCCTGACTTTC	CASSGDRMHGANVLTF
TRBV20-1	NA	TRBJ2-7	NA	TGCAGTGCTAGAGAGCCCGGGAGCTCCTACGAGCAGTACTTC	CSAREPGSSYEQYF
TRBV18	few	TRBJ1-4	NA	TGTGCCAGCTCACCGCGTGCTGGGACTAATGAAAAACTGTTTTTT	CASSPRAGTNEKLFF